This T cell receptor beta chain was recorded in a study of cytomegalovirus exposure and HLA in healthy donors. This PCR relied on a set of 60 Vbeta primers and 13 Jbeta primers. Some clones are missing from TCRdb's copy, which holds only in-frame ones; the method was immunoSEQ multiplex PCR. The sample has some 200,000 clones, over 65% seen once. Trimming stripped 2 bases from V and 3 bases from J, with 8 bases between. CDR1 and CDR2 from the germline V gene are MDHEN and SYDVKM. The CDR3 runs 13 residues. Of note for this clone: Its antigen is not identified.

Study-level results: TCR beta sequences reportedly predicted most subjects' HLA-A and HLA-B alleles accurately. It was only CMV serostatus that was available as immune exposure information. Reported results showed that the classifier diagnosed cytomegalovirus status with high specificity and sensitivity. A reported reduction in N-insertions relative to the approximately 640-donor mean was seen in an Asian-associated ancestry cluster in a later analysis.

The rearrangement joins TRBV28 to TRBJ2-7; D perhaps matches TRBD1 (5 bases). This sequence originates from a man younger than 35 in good health and CMV-seronegative. The sample comprised PBMCs. The CDR3 bases are TGTGCCAGCAGTTTACTTCAGGGCTACGAGCAGTACTTC. This sequence encodes CASSLLQGYEQYF.